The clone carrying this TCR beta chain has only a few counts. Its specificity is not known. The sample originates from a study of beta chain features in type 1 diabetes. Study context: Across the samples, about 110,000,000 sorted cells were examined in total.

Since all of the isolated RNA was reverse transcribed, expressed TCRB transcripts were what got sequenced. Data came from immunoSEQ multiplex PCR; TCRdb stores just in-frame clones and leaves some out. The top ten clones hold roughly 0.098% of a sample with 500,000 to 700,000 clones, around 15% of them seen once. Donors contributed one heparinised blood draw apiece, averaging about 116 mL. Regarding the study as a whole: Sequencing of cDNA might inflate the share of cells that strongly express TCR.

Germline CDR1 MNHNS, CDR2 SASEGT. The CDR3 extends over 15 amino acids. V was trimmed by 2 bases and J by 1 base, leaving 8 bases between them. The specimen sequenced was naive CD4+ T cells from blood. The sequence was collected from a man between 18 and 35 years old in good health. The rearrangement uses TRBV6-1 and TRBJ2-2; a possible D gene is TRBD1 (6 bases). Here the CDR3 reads CASSEQGMNTGELFF. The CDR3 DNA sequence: TGTGCCAGCAGTGAACAGGGGATGAACACCGGGGAGCTGTTTTTT.